Shown below are 27 T cell receptor beta chains from a single sample sequenced in a study of cytomegalovirus exposure and HLA in healthy donors. PCR was performed using 60 Vbeta and 13 Jbeta primers. Clones were sequenced by immunoSEQ multiplex PCR, and TCRdb holds only the in-frame ones, with some missing. Of 55,000 to 65,000 clones in the sample, around 80% were seen once. Sequencing was carried out using PBMCs. The source is a middle-aged woman in good health and CMV-seronegative.

The rearrangement joins TRBV5-1 to TRBJ2-1; a weak D match, TRBD1 (5 bases). Trimming pared 0 bases from V and 3 bases from J, leaving 13 bases between. The CDR3 has 16 amino acids. In germline, CDR1 is SGHRS, CDR2 YFSETQ. The chain's CDR3 is CASSLEWGGDYNEQFF. In DNA, the CDR3 is TGCGCCAGCAGCTTGGAGTGGGGCGGAGACTACAATGAGCAGTTCTTC.

This chain connects TRBV6-1 to TRBJ1-5; D possibly corresponds to TRBD1 (6 bases). Germline CDR1 reads MNHNS; CDR2 reads SASEGT. This CDR3 contains 15 residues. V was clipped by 0 bases and J by 6 bases, with 12 bases between them. The CDR3 here is CASSEANRVGQPQHF. Written as DNA, the CDR3 is TGTGCCAGCAGTGAAGCGAACAGGGTAGGTCAGCCCCAGCATTTT.

The chain couples TRBV18 to TRBJ1-5; TRBD1 agrees at 7 bases. The CDR3 totals 14 residues. Germline lookup yields CDR1 KGHSH and CDR2 LQKENI. The V gene end was trimmed by 3 bases and the J gene end by 5 bases; junction bases not matched to a gene: 4. The CDR3 loop is CASSPTGKDQPQHF. CDR3 sequence (DNA): TGTGCCAGCTCACCGACAGGGAAGGATCAGCCCCAGCATTTT.

The CDR3 loop reads CASLSRQGGAQPQHF. CDR3 DNA sequence: TGTGCCAGTTTAAGCAGACAGGGTGGTGCCCAGCCCCAGCATTTT. This chain joins TRBV19 and TRBJ1-5; 7 positions agree with TRBD1. Germline values: CDR1 LNHDA, CDR2 SQIVND (reference sequence). V gave up 8 bases and J gave up 7 bases; unmatched junction bases: 14. This CDR3 is built from 15 residues.

The CDR3 DNA reads TGTGCCAGCAGCCCCCGAGGGGGAAAAGAGACCCAGTACTTC. Amino acid sequence: CASSPRGGKETQYF. The chain has TRBV7-9 and TRBJ2-5; D might be TRBD1 (6 bases). V was cut by 5 bases and J by 3 bases, with 13 bases left in between. Germline CDR1 SEHNR, CDR2 FQNEAQ (reference sequence). The CDR3 spans 14 residues.

The chain employs TRBV7-9 and TRBJ2-7; 9 nucleotides line up with TRBD2. The CDR3 is 15 amino acids. The V and J ends lost 3 bases and 3 bases, in that order; junction bases with no gene match: 6. Per the germline V gene, CDR1 is SEHNR and CDR2 is FQNEAQ (reference sequence). The CDR3 DNA follows: TGTGCCAGCAGCTTCCTAGCGGGAAAGGGCTACGAGCAGTACTTC. Protein: CASSFLAGKGYEQYF.

The chain combines TRBV6-5 with TRBJ2-7; TRBD1 matches at 7 bases. From germline, CDR1 is MNHEY and CDR2 SVGAGI. This CDR3 comprises 15 residues. V was clipped by 0 bases and J by 2 bases; unmatched bases: 4. The CDR3 bases are TGTGCCAGCAGTTACTCAAGGGGGCTCCCCTACGAGCAGTACTTC. This gives the protein CASSYSRGLPYEQYF.

The chain employs TRBV15 and TRBJ2-7, with TRBD1 as a possible D gene (7 bases). Trimming cost V 0 bases and J 2 bases, with 14 bases left between them. Germline CDR1 reads LNHNV; CDR2 reads YYDKDF (reference sequence). This CDR3 has 16 amino acids. CDR3 sequence reads: CATSRDSGGLPYEQYF. DNA for the CDR3: TGTGCCACCAGCAGAGATTCAGGGGGACTCCCCTACGAGCAGTACTTC.

The J gene is TRBJ2-3, the V gene TRBV10-3; TRBD2 matches at 7 bases. Trimming at V came to 3 bases and at J to 6 bases, leaving 9 bases not matched to a gene. The CDR3 has 15 amino acids. Looked up from germline, CDR1 is ENHRY and CDR2 is SYGVKD. The CDR3 DNA follows: TGTGCCATCAGTGACGGTTGGACTAGGGAGGATACGCAGTATTTT. It codes for CAISDGWTREDTQYF.

The CDR3 nucleotides read TGTGCCAGCAGAATAGCGGGGAGCACAGATACGCAGTATTTT. Its protein is CASRIAGSTDTQYF. This chain joins TRBV27 and TRBJ2-3; 8 nucleotides agree with TRBD2. This CDR3 comprises 14 residues. Looked up from germline, CDR1 is MNHEY and CDR2 is SMNVEV (reference sequence). Trimming took 6 bases from V and 0 from J; bases not matched to a gene: 2.

The chain couples TRBV2 to TRBJ1-3; D perhaps matches TRBD1 (5 bases). The CDR3 totals 16 residues. Germline V gene lookup returns CDR1 SNHLY and CDR2 FYNNEI. V lost 1 base and J lost 0, with 10 bases in between. CDR3 protein: CASSEVGRDSGNTIYF. The CDR3 DNA reads TGTGCCAGCAGTGAAGTGGGGCGGGACTCTGGAAACACCATATATTTT.

The chain recombines TRBV6-5 with TRBJ1-4; 8 bases are a match to TRBD1. The CDR3 sequence is 14 residues long. Germline lookup yields CDR1 MNHEY and CDR2 SVGAGI. Germline trimming cut 2 bases from V and 8 bases from J; bases unmatched to any gene: 4. CDR3: CASSYGTGGEKLFF. The DNA for the CDR3 is TGTGCCAGCAGTTACGGGACAGGTGGGGAAAAACTGTTTTTT.

The rearrangement links TRBV15 to TRBJ2-7; 9 bases match TRBD1. The CDR3 runs 13 residues. After removal of 8 bases from V and 6 bases from J, the junction contained 8 bases not matched to a gene. Germline assignment: CDR1 LNHNV and CDR2 YYDKDF (reference sequence). The chain's CDR3 is CATRLGQGGEQYF. The CDR3 nucleotides are TGTGCCACCCGCCTGGGACAGGGTGGCGAGCAGTACTTC.

The chain employs TRBV21-1 and TRBJ2-2; TRBD1 is the table's D call and was not checked against the DNA. TRBV21-1 is shown as a pseudogene. The CDR3 covers 15 residues. CDR3 in amino acids: CASSKGDRGTGELFF. CDR3 in DNA: TGTGCCAGCAGCAAAGGGGACAGGGGAACCGGGGAGCTGTTTTTT.

The chain links TRBV28 to TRBJ2-7; 8 positions match TRBD1. Germline assignment: CDR1 MDHEN and CDR2 SYDVKM. V lost 5 bases and J lost 1; bases outside the gene matches: 7. The length of the CDR3 is 15 residues. CDR3: CASSATGGLSYEQYF. The CDR3 coding sequence is TGTGCCAGCAGTGCAACAGGGGGTTTGTCCTACGAGCAGTACTTC.

This rearrangement joins TRBV30 to TRBJ2-7, with D unclear. V lost 4 bases to trimming and J lost 0 bases, with 10 bases between them. CDR1 and CDR2 from the germline V gene are GTSNPN and SVGIG (reference sequence). The CDR3 has 13 residues. The CDR3 bases are TGTGCCTGGACTGGCGGATTCTCCTACGAGCAGTACTTC. Translating it yields CAWTGGFSYEQYF.

The chain's CDR3 is CASSSFRDREHYGYTF. The CDR3, as DNA: TGTGCCAGCAGCTCCTTCCGGGACAGGGAGCACTATGGCTACACCTTC. The V gene is TRBV7-9, the J gene TRBJ1-2, with 9 positions matching TRBD1. With V trimmed by 4 bases and J by 3 bases, 9 bases remained unmatched. CDR1 and CDR2 (germline): SEHNR, FQNEAQ (reference sequence). The CDR3 totals 16 residues.

The J gene is TRBJ2-5, the V gene TRBV19; 7 bases map to TRBD2. There are 15 residues in the CDR3. From germline, CDR1 is LNHDA and CDR2 SQIVND (reference sequence). V lost 0 bases to trimming and J lost 5 bases; unmatched junction nucleotides: 6. CDR3 amino acids: CASSIEGGRSETQYF. The CDR3 DNA reads as TGTGCCAGTAGTATAGAGGGCGGGAGATCCGAGACCCAGTACTTC.

As for this clone: At one end the junction does not follow the germline gene, possibly because of a read error. The same CDR3 also results from other DNA sequences found in this sample. The chain is built from TRBV5-1 and TRBJ1-4; a weak D match, TRBD1 (5 bases). From germline, CDR1 is SGHRS and CDR2 YFSETQ. The CDR3 runs to 15 residues. Here the CDR3 DNA reads TGCGCCAGCAGTTTGGGTTTGGGGCCCGGTGAAAAACTGTTTTTT. Encoded protein: CASSLGLGPGEKLFF.

This clone was seen more than once but under ten times. The chain carries TRBV10-3 and TRBJ2-5; the match to TRBD1 covers 11 bases. CDR3 size: 13 residues. Trimming at V came to 8 bases and at J to 1 base, leaving 0 bases not matched to a gene. Germline V CDR1 and CDR2: ENHRY, SYGVKD. CDR3 coding DNA: TGTGCCATCGGACAGGGGGCCCAAGAGACCCAGTACTTC. Protein product: CAIGQGAQETQYF.

In its sample, this clone was seen a few times. The J gene is TRBJ2-5, the V gene TRBV15, with D tentatively TRBD1 (6 bases). Trimming shortened V by 5 bases and J by 2 bases, and 9 bases separated the two germline ends. Germline V gene data show CDR1 as LNHNV and CDR2 as YYDKDF (reference sequence). This CDR3 region has 13 residues. DNA of the CDR3: TGTGCCACCAGCGGACAGATTCAAGAGACCCAGTACTTC. This gives the protein CATSGQIQETQYF. Drawing the rest from reference TRBV15 and TRBJ2-5, the complete variable domain is DAMVIQNPRYQVTQFGKPVTLSCSQTLNHNVMYWYQQKSSQAPKLLFHYYDKDFNNEADTPDNFQSRRPNTSFCFLDIRSPGLGDTAMYLCATSGQIQETQYFGPGTRLLVL.

This chain connects TRBV6-1 to TRBJ1-2, with 10 bases lining up with TRBD1. Germline-derived CDR1 and CDR2 are MNHNS and SASEGT. This CDR3 has 15 amino acids. Unmatched junction bases numbered 8, after V lost 4 bases and J lost 6 bases. CDR3 protein: CASSARTGGVDGYTF. The CDR3 nucleotides read TGTGCCAGCAGTGCCCGGACAGGGGGTGTCGATGGCTACACCTTC.

The chain carries TRBV19 and TRBJ1-5; TRBD1 aligns across 8 bases. The germline CDR1 and CDR2 sequences are LNHDA and SQIVND (reference sequence). With V trimmed by 3 bases and J by 6 bases, 7 bases remained unmatched. The CDR3 loop spans 15 amino acids. The CDR3 loop is CASSMQGALGQPQHF. CDR3 nucleotides: TGTGCCAGTAGTATGCAGGGGGCGTTAGGTCAGCCCCAGCATTTT.

This chain uses TRBV9 with TRBJ2-2, with TRBD2 as a possible D gene (6 bases). CDR3 length: 17 residues. V lost 4 bases to trimming and J lost 5 bases, with 21 bases between them. Germline values: CDR1 SGDLS, CDR2 YYNGEE. The CDR3 protein is CASSLFSRPGETGELFF. CDR3 nucleotide sequence: TGTGCCAGCAGCTTATTTTCCCGTCCGGGGGAAACCGGGGAGCTGTTTTTT.

This rearrangement joins TRBV7-7 to TRBJ2-2; 11 bases match TRBD2. The germline V gene encodes CDR1 SSHAT and CDR2 FNYEAQ (reference sequence). V was pared by 4 bases and J by 6 bases, with 7 bases of the junction left unmatched. This CDR3 has 16 amino acids. The CDR3 protein is CASSSIAGGEAGELFF. CDR3 bases: TGTGCCAGCAGCTCGATAGCGGGAGGGGAGGCCGGGGAGCTGTTTTTT.

Concerning this clone itself: The identical CDR3 is also encoded by other nucleotide sequences in the sample. The chain is built from TRBV27 and TRBJ2-1, with D maybe TRBD2 (6 bases). The germline V gene has CDR1 MNHEY and CDR2 SMNVEV (reference sequence). This CDR3 has 13 amino acids. V dropped 3 bases and J dropped 4 bases, with 7 bases sitting between them. CDR3 sequence (DNA): TGTGCCAGCAGTTTGGGACTGTACAATGAGCAGTTCTTC. Its translation: CASSLGLYNEQFF.

The chain recombines TRBV19 with TRBJ2-7; possibly TRBD1 for D (6 bases). Germline CDR1 LNHDA, CDR2 SQIVND (reference sequence). Between the trimmed V and J ends, which lost 11 bases and 3 bases, there was a span of 23 bases. The CDR3 is made up of 15 amino acids. This chain's CDR3 is CASGAGTSKNYEQYF. CDR3 sequence (DNA): TGTGCCTCAGGGGCAGGGACGTCCAAAAACTACGAGCAGTACTTC.